The 31 T cell receptor beta chains given below trace back to one sample, sequenced in a study of T cell responses to AZD1222 COVID-19 vaccine. Sequenced by immunoSEQ multiplex PCR; TCRdb stores in-frame clones only, minus some. Counted here are about 170,000 clones, 87% occurring once; the ten biggest clones make up about 2.5%. The starting material was peripheral blood, obtained on day 0 of AZD1222 vaccination. The receptors originated from an adult in good health.

This clone appeared a single time. The chain employs TRBV18 and TRBJ2-1; D is possibly TRBD2 (5 bases). CDR3 length: 16 amino acids. Germline CDR1 KGHSH, CDR2 LQKENI. V lost 2 bases and J 0 bases, leaving 11 bases between the germline ends. The CDR3: CASSPVAGSSYNEQFF. Here the CDR3 DNA reads TGTGCCAGCTCACCAGTTGCGGGCAGCTCCTACAATGAGCAGTTCTTC.

V usage is TRBV27 and J usage is TRBJ2-1, with 8 positions matching TRBD2. V was pared by 6 bases and J by 5 bases, with 12 bases of the junction left unmatched. The length of the CDR3 is 16 residues. Germline-derived CDR1 and CDR2 are MNHEY and SMNVEV (reference sequence). The CDR3, as DNA: TGTGCCAGCAGCCAAGGAGCGGGAGTAGTCGACAATGAGCAGTTCTTC. Protein sequence: CASSQGAGVVDNEQFF.

V usage is TRBV11-2 and J usage is TRBJ2-2; possible D gene TRBD1, 7 bases. The V end was cut by 3 bases, the J end by 4 bases, with 15 bases between. The CDR3 is 16 residues long. Per germline, CDR1 SGHAT and CDR2 FQNNGV. The CDR3 region has the DNA TGTGCCAGCAGCTTCGTCACGCAGGGGGGCACCGGGGAGCTGTTTTTT. It specifies CASSFVTQGGTGELFF. The full variable domain, its missing parts supplied by reference TRBV11-2 and TRBJ2-2, is EAGVAQSPRYKIIEKRQSVAFWCNPISGHATLYWYQQILGQGPKLLIQFQNNGVVDDSQLPKDRFSAERLKGVDSTLKIQPAKLEDSAVYLCASSFVTQGGTGELFFGEGSRLTVL.

This chain joins TRBV5-8 and TRBJ2-7, with a weak D call TRBD1 (5 bases). The germline CDR1 and CDR2 sequences are SGHTS and YDEGEE. V lost 0 bases and J lost 2, with 15 bases in between. This CDR3 contains 16 residues. The CDR3 region is CASSLGSGSLTYEQYF. The CDR3 nucleotides read TGTGCCAGCAGCTTGGGCTCAGGGTCATTAACCTACGAGCAGTACTTC. Variable domain in full (rest from reference TRBV5-8 and TRBJ2-7): EAGVTQSPTHLIKTRGQQATLRCSPISGHTSVYWYQQALGLGLQFLLWYDEGEERNRGNFPPRFSGRQFPNYSSELNVNALELEDSALYLCASSLGSGSLTYEQYFGPGTRLTVT.

Remarks on this clone: At one boundary the junction diverges from the germline segment, which might be a read error. The chain joins TRBV25-1 to TRBJ2-2; D is unresolved. Germline-derived CDR1 and CDR2 are MGHDK and SYGVNS. The CDR3 length is 12 residues. Here the CDR3 reads CASRPNAGELFF. In nucleotides, the CDR3 is TGTGCCAGCAGGCCGAACGCCGGGGAGCTGTTTTTT.

V is TRBV7-2 and J is TRBJ1-1, with TRBD1 matching 9 bases. V shed 5 bases, J shed 6 bases, and the junction held 7 bases outside the gene matches. The CDR3 spans 14 residues. The germline V gene has CDR1 SGHTA and CDR2 FQGNSA. Here the CDR3 DNA reads TGTGCCAGCAGCACTGGGACAGGGCGCCCTGAAGCTTTCTTT. It is translated as CASSTGTGRPEAFF.

V and J are TRBV2 and TRBJ2-2, with D perhaps TRBD2 (6 bases). CDR1 and CDR2 from the germline V gene are SNHLY and FYNNEI. The CDR3 sequence is 14 residues long. The germline V and J ends were trimmed by 6 bases and 1 base, with 9 bases remaining between them. The CDR3 protein is CASRGGVNTGELFF. The DNA for the CDR3 is TGTGCCAGCAGGGGGGGAGTGAACACCGGGGAGCTGTTTTTT.

The CDR3 DNA is TGTGCCAGCAGCTTCCAAGACAACGCCGGGGAGCTGTTTTTT. It translates to CASSFQDNAGELFF. J is TRBJ2-2 and V is TRBV7-2; D gene ambiguous. V shed 3 bases and J shed 6 bases, with 11 bases lying between them. This CDR3 is 14 amino acids long. CDR1 is SGHTA, CDR2 FQGNSA, per germline.

The rearrangement joins TRBV7-9 to TRBJ2-7, with TRBD1 matching 7 bases. Germline CDR1 is SEHNR and CDR2 is FQNEAQ (reference sequence). The CDR3 length is 13 residues. With V trimmed by 5 bases and J by 4 bases, 5 bases remained unmatched. The CDR3 sequence is CASSHGTEYEQYF. CDR3 in DNA: TGTGCCAGCAGCCATGGGACAGAATACGAGCAGTACTTC.

The chain employs TRBV6-4 and TRBJ2-5; weak D call: TRBD2 (5 bases). The germline V gene encodes CDR1 MRHNA and CDR2 SNTAGT. The V end lost 3 bases, the J end lost 0 bases, and 20 bases lay between the germline ends. The CDR3 consists of 18 residues. CDR3 in DNA: TGTGCCAGCAGTGAATCACGGGGTGGTCAGCTTAACCAAGAGACCCAGTACTTC. This sequence encodes CASSESRGGQLNQETQYF.

V is TRBV6-5 and J is TRBJ2-2; D is possibly TRBD2 (5 bases). Germline loops: CDR1 MNHEY, CDR2 SVGAGI. V was pared by 7 bases and J by 4 bases, with 13 bases between. The CDR3 runs 14 residues. This CDR3 reads CASNGVALTGELFF. The CDR3 nucleotides are TGTGCCAGCAACGGGGTAGCACTCACCGGGGAGCTGTTTTTT.

V usage is TRBV27 and J usage is TRBJ2-1; TRBD1 is a possible D gene (5 bases). CDR1 and CDR2 from the germline V gene are MNHEY and SMNVEV (reference sequence). Trimming took 6 bases from V and 6 from J, leaving 18 bases between them. The CDR3 length is 15 residues. The CDR3 is CASRVQASFFNEQFF. CDR3 sequence (DNA): TGTGCCAGCAGAGTACAGGCTTCATTTTTCAATGAGCAGTTCTTC.

The genes are TRBV27 and TRBJ2-7; 7 bases agree with TRBD2. Per germline, CDR1 MNHEY and CDR2 SMNVEV (reference sequence). This CDR3 has 16 residues. With V trimmed by 5 bases and J by 7 bases, 17 bases remained unmatched. The CDR3, as DNA: TGTGCCAGCAGTGCGAACCGGGACTACGTTCCGGAGGAGCAGTACTTC. It codes for CASSANRDYVPEEQYF.

The genes are TRBV7-9 and TRBJ1-2; D gene ambiguous. CDR1 and CDR2 (germline): SEHNR, FQNEAQ (reference sequence). This CDR3 is 15 amino acids long. V lost 2 bases, J lost 0 bases, and 10 bases lay in between. The CDR3 nucleotides read TGTGCCAGCAGCTTAAGCCGGAATTCTAACTATGGCTACACCTTC. Translated: CASSLSRNSNYGYTF.

The V gene is TRBV12-3 or TRBV12-4, the J gene TRBJ1-2; D ambiguous. V was shortened by 10 bases and J by 7 bases, with 19 bases between the two germline ends. The length of the CDR3 is 13 residues. CDR3 loop: CANGRKRVGGYTF. CDR3 bases: TGTGCCAACGGAAGGAAAAGGGTGGGTGGCTACACCTTC.

This clone was seen a single time. The chain joins TRBV28 to TRBJ2-7, with D maybe TRBD2 (6 bases). CDR3 length: 15 amino acids. Trimming stripped 4 bases from V and 1 base from J, with 14 bases between. Germline values: CDR1 MDHEN, CDR2 SYDVKM. The CDR3 here is CASSWGGDKSYEQYF. CDR3 nucleotide sequence: TGTGCCAGCAGTTGGGGAGGAGACAAATCCTACGAGCAGTACTTC. The entire variable domain, with the rest obtained from reference TRBV28 and TRBJ2-7, is as follows: DVKVTQSSRYLVKRTGEKVFLECVQDMDHENMFWYRQDPGLGLRLIYFSYDVKMKEKGDIPEGYSVSREKKERFSLILESASTNQTSMYLCASSWGGDKSYEQYFGPGTRLTVT.

This chain connects TRBV10-3 to TRBJ1-4, with 8 bases matching TRBD1. Germline assignment: CDR1 ENHRY and CDR2 SYGVKD. There are 13 residues in the CDR3. V shed 7 bases, J shed 4 bases, and the junction held 2 bases outside the gene matches. CDR3 region: CAIKGQDNEKLFF. The DNA of the CDR3 is TGTGCCATCAAGGGACAGGATAATGAAAAACTGTTTTTT.

The chain has TRBV27 and TRBJ2-7; 10 bases agree with TRBD1. Germline assignment: CDR1 MNHEY and CDR2 SMNVEV (reference sequence). This CDR3 comprises 14 residues. The V segment lost 4 bases and the J segment 2 bases; nucleotides outside the gene matches: 2. The CDR3 is CASSSGQGAYEQYF. The CDR3, as DNA: TGTGCCAGCAGTTCCGGACAGGGGGCCTACGAGCAGTACTTC.

V is TRBV7-8 and J is TRBJ2-7; 12 bases line up with TRBD2. The CDR3 sequence is 16 residues long. V lost 4 bases to trimming and J lost 1 base; unmatched junction nucleotides: 5. CDR1 and CDR2 (germline): SGHVS, FQNEAQ. The CDR3, as DNA: TGTGCCAGCAGCTCTCGACTAGCGGGAGAGTCCTACGAGCAGTACTTC. Translation gives CASSSRLAGESYEQYF.

J is TRBJ1-2 and V is TRBV28; D perhaps matches TRBD1 (5 bases). The CDR3 has 13 amino acids. V dropped 10 bases and J dropped 7 bases, with 19 bases sitting between them. Germline CDR1 is MDHEN and CDR2 is SYDVKM. The CDR3: CATQDTKERGYTF. As DNA, the CDR3 is TGTGCCACCCAGGACACAAAAGAACGTGGCTACACCTTC.

This clone has just one count. The chain carries TRBV9 and TRBJ2-5, with a weak D call TRBD2 (5 bases). The CDR3 consists of 12 residues. Germline CDR1 and CDR2: SGDLS and YYNGEE. The V end lost 3 bases, the J end lost 7 bases, and 10 bases lay between the germline ends. The CDR3 bases are TGTGCCAGCAGCGGGATCCGGGGGACCCAGTACTTC. Protein sequence: CASSGIRGTQYF.

The chain is built from TRBV24-1 and TRBJ2-2; 16 nucleotides line up with TRBD2. V shed 2 bases and J 3 bases; nucleotides not matched to a gene: 5. Per the germline V gene, CDR1 is KGHDR and CDR2 is SFDVKD. CDR3 length: 19 residues. CDR3 sequence reads: CATSDYPGLAGGDTGELFF. CDR3 coding DNA: TGTGCCACCAGTGATTATCCGGGACTAGCGGGAGGGGACACCGGGGAGCTGTTTTTT.

This chain joins TRBV7-8 and TRBJ2-6; D may be TRBD1 (6 bases). Germline lookup yields CDR1 SGHVS and CDR2 FQNEAQ. The V gene lost 5 bases and the J gene lost 2 bases, with 10 bases spanning the gap. This CDR3 has 15 residues. For the CDR3, the DNA is TGTGCCAGCAGCCCAGGGGTGGCTGGGGCCAACGTCCTGACTTTC. It codes for CASSPGVAGANVLTF.

The chain is built from TRBV19 and TRBJ1-2; D may be TRBD1 (5 bases). CDR1 is LNHDA and CDR2 is SQIVND in the germline V gene (reference sequence). Between the trimmed V and J ends, which lost 5 bases and 3 bases, there was a span of 16 bases. This CDR3 is 15 amino acids long. CDR3 loop: CASSEGSGRDYGYTF. In DNA form, the CDR3 reads TGTGCCAGTAGTGAGGGGTCGGGTCGGGACTATGGCTACACCTTC.

The V call is TRBV27, the J call TRBJ2-5, with 7 bases aligning to TRBD2. Germline lookup yields CDR1 MNHEY and CDR2 SMNVEV (reference sequence). After removal of 1 base from V and 2 bases from J, the junction contained 13 bases not matched to a gene. This CDR3 is built from 18 residues. CDR3 in DNA: TGTGCCAGCAGTTTATATCCTGGCCATTTCGGGGGGCAAGAGACCCAGTACTTC. Its translation: CASSLYPGHFGGQETQYF.

The V and J genes are TRBV28 and TRBJ2-6; D uncertain. Germline assignment: CDR1 MDHEN and CDR2 SYDVKM. V lost 9 bases and J lost 0, with 6 bases in between. The CDR3 contains 13 residues. This CDR3 reads CASRPSGANVLTF. The CDR3 DNA reads as TGTGCCAGTAGGCCCTCTGGGGCCAACGTCCTGACTTTC.

This clone was seen a single time. Other DNA variants within this sample encode the same CDR3. V usage is TRBV18 and J usage is TRBJ1-5; no clear D gene. The germline V gene has CDR1 KGHSH and CDR2 LQKENI. Trimming cost V 0 bases and J 4 bases, with 4 bases left between them. The CDR3 totals 13 residues. CDR3 protein: CASSPPGNQPQHF. DNA for the CDR3: TGTGCCAGCTCACCACCAGGGAATCAGCCCCAGCATTTT.

The chain joins TRBV4-1 to TRBJ2-1, with D tentatively TRBD2 (5 bases). The ends were cut back, 0 bases at V and 0 bases at J, with 6 bases in the middle. This CDR3 has 15 amino acids. CDR1 and CDR2 (germline): MGHRA, YSYEKL. The CDR3 nucleotides are TGCGCCAGCAGCCAAGATACTAGCTCCTACAATGAGCAGTTCTTC. This sequence encodes CASSQDTSSYNEQFF.

The chain uses TRBV30 and TRBJ2-7; weak D call: TRBD1 (7 bases). V lost 8 bases and J 4 bases, leaving 18 bases between the germline ends. CDR3 size: 13 residues. Per germline, CDR1 GTSNPN and CDR2 SVGIG (reference sequence). The CDR3 DNA reads TGTGCCCGGGCGGGGCAGGGGGTTTACGAGCAGTACTTC. Translated: CARAGQGVYEQYF.

The rearrangement links TRBV2 to TRBJ1-5; tentatively, D is TRBD1 (5 bases). Germline values: CDR1 SNHLY, CDR2 FYNNEI. The germline V and J ends were trimmed by 6 bases and 7 bases, with 13 bases remaining between them. The CDR3 consists of 13 residues. The CDR3 DNA reads TGTGCCAGCAGCCAGGGTTTTCAACAGCCCCAGCATTTT. Protein: CASSQGFQQPQHF.

This clone was picked up many times. The chain is built from TRBV19 and TRBJ1-2, with D perhaps matching TRBD1 (5 bases). V dropped 10 bases and J dropped 6 bases, with 18 bases sitting between them. The CDR3 is 13 amino acids. Per the germline V gene, CDR1 is LNHDA and CDR2 is SQIVND (reference sequence). The CDR3 DNA sequence: TGTGCCACCCACCCATCGGGGCTCGATGGCTACACCTTC. Its protein product is CATHPSGLDGYTF. The entire variable domain, with the rest obtained from reference TRBV19 and TRBJ1-2, is as follows: DGGITQSPKYLFRKEGQNVTLSCEQNLNHDAMYWYRQDPGQGLRLIYYSQIVNDFQKGDIAEGYSVSREKKESFPLTVTSAQKNPTAFYLCATHPSGLDGYTFGSGTRLTVV.